A single sample gave rise to the 26 T cell receptor beta chains below, sequenced in a study of blood T cell repertoires in COVID-19. Some clones are missing from TCRdb's copy, which holds only in-frame ones; the method was immunoSEQ multiplex PCR. The sample yields under 300,000 clones, about nine tenths seen once. Sequenced input: PBMCs or T cells enriched from blood (not recorded which). The receptors originated from an older woman who had recovered from COVID-19.

The genes are TRBV18 and TRBJ1-6; 8 bases align to TRBD1. The germline gives CDR1 KGHSH, CDR2 LQKENI. Trimming cost V 4 bases and J 6 bases; bases outside gene matches: 2. The CDR3 length is 14 residues. CDR3 region: CASSQDRVNSPLHF. The CDR3 region has the DNA TGTGCCAGCTCACAGGACAGGGTTAATTCACCCCTCCACTTT. Combining the CDR3 with reference TRBV18 and TRBJ1-6 gives the whole variable domain NAGVMQNPRHLVRRRGQEARLRCSPMKGHSHVYWYRQLPEEGLKFMVYLQKENIIDESGMPKERFSAEFPKEGPSILRIQQVVRGDSAAYFCASSQDRVNSPLHFGNGTRLTVT.

Only a few counts were recorded for this clone. The rearrangement uses TRBV29-1 and TRBJ2-1; D is possibly TRBD2 (5 bases). Trimming pared 3 bases from V and 9 bases from J, leaving 12 bases between. Germline V gene data show CDR1 as SQVTM and CDR2 as ANQGSEA. This CDR3 contains 12 residues. The DNA of the CDR3 is TGCAGCGTTGAGGCGACTACCGGTGAGCAGTTCTTC. Amino acid sequence: CSVEATTGEQFF.

The J gene is TRBJ2-4, the V gene TRBV20-1, with 7 bases identical to TRBD1. Germline-derived CDR1 and CDR2 are DFQATT and SNEGSKA (reference sequence). J lost 5 bases, V lost 3 bases, and 4 bases had no gene match. The CDR3 is 13 amino acids. CDR3 coding DNA: TGCAGTGCTAGTGGGACAGAAGAAAACATTCAGTACTTC. It is translated as CSASGTEENIQYF.

V usage is TRBV5-5 and J usage is TRBJ2-2; 11 bases match TRBD1. This CDR3 has 16 residues. Germline loops: CDR1 SGHKS, CDR2 YYEKEE (reference sequence). J gave up 5 bases and V 4 bases, and 7 bases lay outside the gene matches. The CDR3 sequence: CASSLGQGARTGELFF. In nucleotides, the CDR3 is TGTGCCAGCAGCCTAGGACAGGGGGCGAGAACCGGGGAGCTGTTTTTT.

The chain is built from TRBV19 and TRBJ1-2; 7 nucleotides align to TRBD1. V lost 6 bases and J lost 8; bases outside the gene matches: 12. Per germline, CDR1 LNHDA and CDR2 SQIVND (reference sequence). The CDR3 is made up of 14 amino acids. CDR3 in DNA: TGTGCCAGTAGCTGGCTCGACAGGGTGGAAGGCTACACCTTC. Its translation: CASSWLDRVEGYTF.

The chain couples TRBV29-1 to TRBJ1-1, with 8 nucleotides matching TRBD1. CDR1 and CDR2 (germline): SQVTM, ANQGSEA. There are 13 residues in the CDR3. Trimming at V came to 8 bases and at J to 0 bases, leaving 5 bases not matched to a gene. DNA for the CDR3: TGCAGCTCCCGGACAGGGTTGAACACTGAAGCTTTCTTT. As protein: CSSRTGLNTEAFF.

The chain uses TRBV18 and TRBJ2-4; no reliable D call. From germline, CDR1 is KGHSH and CDR2 LQKENI. This CDR3 comprises 13 residues. V was clipped by 6 bases and J by 2 bases, with 8 bases between them. The CDR3: CASSPVPKNIQYF. The CDR3 region has the DNA TGTGCCAGCTCTCCCGTCCCCAAAAACATTCAGTACTTC.

V and J are TRBV7-6 and TRBJ2-5; no firm D call. The germline CDR1 and CDR2 sequences are SGHVS and FNYEAQ. The CDR3 totals 13 residues. V was clipped by 4 bases and J by 2 bases, with 8 bases between them. The CDR3 region has the DNA TGTGCCAGCAGCTGGTGGCAGCAAGAGACCCAGTACTTC. Its translation: CASSWWQQETQYF.

This clone was counted a single time. The V call is TRBV27, the J call TRBJ2-7; TRBD1 aligns across 7 bases. The CDR3 has 16 residues. Germline-derived CDR1 and CDR2 are MNHEY and SMNVEV (reference sequence). V lost 0 bases and J lost 1; bases outside the gene matches: 6. The CDR3 DNA follows: TGTGCCAGCAGTTTATCCGCCGGGACAGCTTCCTACGAGCAGTACTTC. Translating it yields CASSLSAGTASYEQYF.

This sequence joins TRBV19 and TRBJ2-1, with a possible D match to TRBD2 (6 bases). The CDR3 runs 15 residues. V was cut by 7 bases and J by 8 bases, with 21 bases left in between. The germline gives CDR1 LNHDA, CDR2 SQIVND (reference sequence). The CDR3 bases are TGTGCCAGTACCCCGAGGGGCCGGGGGTCGGATGAGCAGTTCTTC. Translation: CASTPRGRGSDEQFF.

V and J are TRBV7-3 and TRBJ2-3; D gene unclear. The CDR3 is 14 residues long. Trimming removed 1 base at V and 6 bases at J, with 11 bases between. Germline CDR1 is SGHTA and CDR2 is FQGTGA. The CDR3, as DNA: TGTGCCAGCAGCTTAAATCGTAGAACGGATACGCAGTATTTT. Encoded protein: CASSLNRRTDTQYF.

The J gene is TRBJ1-4, the V gene TRBV5-8; D is ambiguous. Germline-derived CDR1 and CDR2 are SGHTS and YDEGEE. This CDR3 is built from 16 residues. Between the trimmed V and J ends, which lost 0 bases and 0 bases, there was a span of 9 bases. The CDR3 sequence: CASSLGQYATNEKLFF. CDR3 DNA: TGTGCCAGCAGCTTGGGGCAATATGCAACTAATGAAAAACTGTTTTTT.

This clone appeared once. The chain joins TRBV5-4 to TRBJ2-7; the D is unclear. Trimming pared 5 bases from V and 6 bases from J, leaving 12 bases between. Germline values: CDR1 SGHNT, CDR2 YYREEE (reference sequence). The CDR3 is made up of 12 amino acids. The CDR3 here is CASRLPSGEQYF. In DNA form, the CDR3 reads TGTGCCAGCAGGTTGCCATCCGGCGAGCAGTACTTC.

The chain links TRBV27 to TRBJ1-6, with D unclear. The germline V and J ends were trimmed by 5 bases and 7 bases, with 18 bases remaining between them. The CDR3 is 16 amino acids. Germline lookup yields CDR1 MNHEY and CDR2 SMNVEV (reference sequence). The CDR3 here is CASSIKSGTGNSPLHF. The CDR3, as DNA: TGTGCCAGCAGTATTAAGTCGGGTACGGGGAATTCACCCCTCCACTTT.

This clone appeared a single time. The chain combines TRBV28 with TRBJ1-2; no reliable D call. Germline V lookup: CDR1 MDHEN, CDR2 SYDVKM. The CDR3 runs 12 residues. V lost 8 bases to trimming and J lost 4 bases, with 11 bases between them. The CDR3 reads CASQDWSYGYTF. The CDR3 DNA sequence: TGTGCCAGCCAGGACTGGAGCTATGGCTACACCTTC.

The J gene is TRBJ1-4, the V gene TRBV18, with D possibly TRBD1 on 5 matching bases. From germline, CDR1 is KGHSH and CDR2 LQKENI. V was trimmed by 3 bases and J by 7 bases, leaving 12 bases between them. The CDR3 is made up of 14 amino acids. The CDR3 DNA is TGTGCCAGCTCACCTACGGGGGAAGCTGAAAAACTGTTTTTT. Amino acids: CASSPTGEAEKLFF.

The chain joins TRBV9 to TRBJ1-2; the D is unclear. The CDR3 spans 15 residues. Germline values: CDR1 SGDLS, CDR2 YYNGEE. Deletions cut 0 bases from V and 4 bases from J, with 13 bases between. The DNA for the CDR3 is TGTGCCAGCAGCGTAGGCGAGGCGGTCGGCTATGGCTACACCTTC. Translated, it gives CASSVGEAVGYGYTF.

V usage is TRBV7-2 and J usage is TRBJ1-6, with D possibly being TRBD1 (6 bases). Germline assignment: CDR1 SGHTA and CDR2 FQGNSA. Deletions cut 2 bases from V and 10 bases from J, with 15 bases between. The CDR3 spans 15 residues. This CDR3 is CASSLNRAGESPLHF. The CDR3 DNA follows: TGTGCCAGCAGCTTAAATCGGGCAGGGGAATCACCCCTCCACTTT.

This sequence joins TRBV5-1 and TRBJ2-2; TRBD2 agrees at 13 bases. Germline V gene lookup returns CDR1 SGHRS and CDR2 YFSETQ. V lost 6 bases to trimming and J lost 4 bases; unmatched junction nucleotides: 6. The CDR3 totals 16 residues. CDR3 DNA sequence: TGCGCCAGCAAACTAGCGGGAGGGCCTGGCACCGGGGAGCTGTTTTTT. Translation gives CASKLAGGPGTGELFF.

This chain joins TRBV28 and TRBJ2-7; 8 bases align to TRBD2. The CDR3 has 15 residues. Germline values: CDR1 MDHEN, CDR2 SYDVKM. Trimming cost V 4 bases and J 4 bases; bases outside gene matches: 9. CDR3 sequence: CASSSLAGRSYEQYF. CDR3 in DNA: TGTGCCAGCAGTTCATTAGCGGGAAGGTCGTACGAGCAGTACTTC.

The chain has TRBV28 and TRBJ1-2, with 7 bases identical to TRBD1. Germline CDR1 reads MDHEN; CDR2 reads SYDVKM. V was pared by 7 bases and J by 0 bases, with 11 bases of the junction left unmatched. The CDR3 spans 16 residues. For the CDR3, the DNA is TGTGCCAGCACCCACCAGGGACAGCTAGCTAACTATGGCTACACCTTC. Residues: CASTHQGQLANYGYTF.

This chain uses TRBV2 with TRBJ1-4, with 8 bases identical to TRBD1. Germline V lookup: CDR1 SNHLY, CDR2 FYNNEI. The CDR3 extends over 14 amino acids. Trimming cost V 3 bases and J 6 bases; bases outside gene matches: 3. CDR3 in DNA: TGTGCCAGCAGTGATAGGACAGGGTATGAAAAACTGTTTTTT. Translated: CASSDRTGYEKLFF.

The CDR3 nucleotides read TGTGCCAGCAGCGTGGGCCGGGGGACCTACACCGGGGAGCTGTTTTTT. Its translation: CASSVGRGTYTGELFF. This sequence joins TRBV9 and TRBJ2-2; D might be TRBD2 (6 bases). This CDR3 contains 16 residues. V lost 2 bases, J lost 3 bases, and 14 bases lay in between. Germline V CDR1 and CDR2: SGDLS, YYNGEE.

This clone was seen once. The chain joins TRBV6-5 to TRBJ2-2; 9 nucleotides align to TRBD2. The V and J ends lost 2 bases and 6 bases, in that order; junction bases with no gene match: 4. CDR3 length: 15 residues. CDR1 is MNHEY, CDR2 SVGAGI, per germline. CDR3 nucleotide sequence: TGTGCCAGCAGTTACGGCGGGGGGGCCGCCGGGGAGCTGTTTTTT. Protein sequence: CASSYGGGAAGELFF.

This clone has a single count. The chain recombines TRBV3-1 (or the pseudogene TRBV3-2) with TRBJ1-3; D is unresolved. The CDR3 has 15 residues. Germline-derived CDR1 and CDR2 are LGHDT and YNNKEL (reference sequence). V was cut by 5 bases and J by 3 bases, with 14 bases left in between. CDR3 bases: TGTGCCAGCAGCTCTCTGACTCGTGGTGGAAACACCATATATTTT. It yields the protein CASSSLTRGGNTIYF.

This chain links TRBV9 with TRBJ1-2; D may be TRBD1 (6 bases). Germline loops: CDR1 SGDLS, CDR2 YYNGEE. V lost 3 bases, J lost 4 bases, and 10 bases lay in between. The length of the CDR3 is 13 residues. CDR3 nucleotide sequence: TGTGCCAGCAGCGACCCCAGGGGCTATGGCTACACCTTC. It yields the protein CASSDPRGYGYTF. Filled out from reference TRBV9 and TRBJ1-2, the complete variable domain reads DSGVTQTPKHLITATGQRVTLRCSPRSGDLSVYWYQQSLDQGLQFLIQYYNGEERAKGNILERFSAQQFPDLHSELNLSSLELGDSALYFCASSDPRGYGYTFGSGTRLTVV.